This entry lists 31 T cell receptor beta chains sequenced from one sample in a study of monozygotic twins with cystic fibrosis. Profiled with immunoSEQ multiplex PCR; TCRdb holds only in-frame clones, not every one. The sample contains under 30,000 clones, 90% of which appear only once. The material sequenced was blood. All receptors derive from a girl aged 2 to 9 with cystic fibrosis.

The chain uses TRBV6-1 and TRBJ1-3, with D perhaps matching TRBD1 (5 bases). Trimming left V 2 bases short and J 4 bases short, with 12 bases between. Per the germline V gene, CDR1 is MNHNS and CDR2 is SASEGT. The CDR3 totals 15 residues. CDR3 amino acids: CASSEPGSSGNTIYF. The CDR3 DNA reads TGTGCCAGCAGTGAACCAGGGTCTTCGGGAAACACCATATATTTT.

The V call is TRBV12-5, the J call TRBJ1-1; 9 bases map to TRBD1. The germline CDR1 and CDR2 sequences are LGHNT and FRNRAP. The CDR3 runs to 14 residues. Trimming removed 5 bases from V and 10 bases from J; junction bases left unmatched: 11. The chain's CDR3 is CASGLGQGLGGAFF. The DNA of the CDR3 is TGTGCTAGTGGTCTCGGACAGGGGTTGGGTGGAGCTTTCTTT.

V is TRBV5-1 and J is TRBJ2-5, with D possibly TRBD2 on 5 matching bases. The germline V and J ends were trimmed by 7 bases and 5 bases, with 12 bases remaining between them. Germline CDR1 and CDR2: SGHRS and YFSETQ. The CDR3 spans 12 residues. The CDR3: CASSSGSETQYF. CDR3 bases: TGCGCCAGCTCCTCGGGGTCGGAGACCCAGTACTTC.

The V gene is TRBV4-1, the J gene TRBJ1-1, with D unclear. Germline CDR1 is MGHRA and CDR2 is YSYEKL. Trimming stripped 1 base from V and 1 base from J, with 19 bases between. The CDR3 runs to 18 residues. This chain's CDR3 is CASSQVRTPLGPNTEAFF. The CDR3, as DNA: TGCGCCAGCAGCCAAGTTCGGACTCCCTTAGGGCCGAACACTGAAGCTTTCTTT.

This clone is a singleton in its sample. The rearrangement links TRBV5-1 to TRBJ2-1; 7 positions agree with TRBD2. V lost 3 bases and J lost 7; bases outside the gene matches: 10. CDR1 SGHRS and CDR2 YFSETQ come from the germline V gene. The CDR3 consists of 15 residues. The CDR3 sequence: CASSSRPGLSNEQFF. CDR3 coding DNA: TGCGCCAGCAGCTCCCGACCGGGACTATCAAATGAGCAGTTCTTC.

This chain links TRBV4-3 with TRBJ1-2, with a possible D match to TRBD1 (6 bases). CDR3 length equals 15 residues. Germline V gives CDR1 LGHNA, CDR2 YSLEER. Trimming took off 2 bases at V and 3 bases at J, with 13 bases between the two ends. CDR3 in DNA: TGCGCCAGCAGCCAAAGGAAGGCAGGGGACTATGGCTACACCTTC. This sequence encodes CASSQRKAGDYGYTF.

The chain couples TRBV7-2 to TRBJ2-7; 9 positions match TRBD1. The junction had 9 bases not matched to a gene; V was cut back by 2 bases and J by 4 bases. The CDR3 loop spans 16 amino acids. Germline lookup yields CDR1 SGHTA and CDR2 FQGNSA. The CDR3 sequence: CASSLTQGAPLYEQYF. In nucleotides, the CDR3 is TGTGCCAGCAGCTTAACACAGGGGGCCCCCCTTTACGAGCAGTACTTC. The entire variable domain, with the rest obtained from reference TRBV7-2 and TRBJ2-7, is as follows: GAGVSQSPSNKVTEKGKDVELRCDPISGHTALYWYRQSLGQGLEFLIYFQGNSAPDKSGLPSDRFSAERTGGSVSTLTIQRTQQEDSAVYLCASSLTQGAPLYEQYFGPGTRLTVT.

This chain uses TRBV9 with TRBJ1-2, with D uncertain. With 2 bases removed from V and 5 bases from J, the gap between germline ends came to 13 bases. The CDR3 extends over 14 amino acids. Per the germline V gene, CDR1 is SGDLS and CDR2 is YYNGEE. CDR3: CASSVGGVSYGYTF. The CDR3 DNA follows: TGTGCCAGCAGCGTCGGAGGCGTTAGTTATGGCTACACCTTC.

The chain employs TRBV5-8 and TRBJ2-6; possibly TRBD1 for D (8 bases). The CDR3 consists of 18 residues. Looked up from germline, CDR1 is SGHTS and CDR2 is YDEGEE. Deletions cut 1 base from V and 5 bases from J, with 19 bases between. The CDR3 protein is CASSLPTGGGRRANVLTF. The CDR3 bases are TGTGCCAGCAGCTTGCCTACAGGGGGGGGTAGGAGGGCCAACGTCCTGACTTTC.

V usage is TRBV27 and J usage is TRBJ2-3; possibly TRBD2 for D (5 bases). Germline CDR1 and CDR2: MNHEY and SMNVEV (reference sequence). Trimming took 1 base from V and 10 from J, leaving 18 bases between them. The CDR3 sequence is 15 residues long. The CDR3 DNA reads as TGTGCCAGCAGTTTATTAGCGACCCCCCTAACGTCGCAGTATTTT. This codes for CASSLLATPLTSQYF.

The chain combines TRBV11-2 with TRBJ2-5; 11 nucleotides match TRBD2. The CDR3 totals 17 residues. The ends lost 5 bases at V and 4 bases at J; junction bases unmatched: 12. The V gene's germline CDR1 is SGHAT and CDR2 FQNNGV. The CDR3 DNA is TGTGCCAGCAGCCCCCGCTTAGCGGGGGGGCCTCCAGAGACCCAGTACTTC. Translating gives CASSPRLAGGPPETQYF.

The V call is TRBV30, the J call TRBJ2-2, with D unclear. Germline CDR1 and CDR2: GTSNPN and SVGIG (reference sequence). The CDR3 spans 15 residues. V was pared by 5 bases and J by 8 bases, with 21 bases between. CDR3 sequence: CAWSHGRRRSGELFF. DNA for the CDR3: TGTGCCTGGTCCCACGGACGGCGTCGTAGTGGGGAGCTGTTTTTT.

This clone was detected a few times. This chain connects TRBV5-1 to TRBJ1-5; D gene uncertain. Germline values: CDR1 SGHRS, CDR2 YFSETQ. V lost 5 bases and J 0 bases, leaving 12 bases between the germline ends. CDR3 length: 15 residues. The CDR3 reads CASRPDTASNQPQHF. In DNA form, the CDR3 reads TGCGCCAGCAGACCCGATACAGCTAGCAATCAGCCCCAGCATTTT.

The V and J genes are TRBV9 and TRBJ2-7; TRBD1 matches 7 bases. Germline assignment: CDR1 SGDLS and CDR2 YYNGEE. The trim removed 3 bases at V and 4 bases at J, leaving 1 base unmatched. The CDR3 spans 12 residues. The CDR3 loop is CASSGTGYEQYF. CDR3 DNA: TGTGCCAGCAGCGGGACAGGTTACGAGCAGTACTTC. The whole variable domain, remainder taken from reference TRBV9 and TRBJ2-7, is DSGVTQTPKHLITATGQRVTLRCSPRSGDLSVYWYQQSLDQGLQFLIQYYNGEERAKGNILERFSAQQFPDLHSELNLSSLELGDSALYFCASSGTGYEQYFGPGTRLTVT.

The CDR3 loop reads CASSQPDRRDYGYTF. The CDR3 nucleotides are TGTGCCAGCAGCCAACCGGACAGGCGGGACTATGGCTACACCTTC. The chain combines TRBV4-2 with TRBJ1-2, with TRBD1 matching 7 bases. Trimming at V came to 2 bases and at J to 3 bases, leaving 6 bases not matched to a gene. The CDR3 sequence is 15 residues long. Germline CDR1 is LGHNA and CDR2 is YNFKEQ.

The gene calls are TRBV7-9 and TRBJ2-1; no clear D gene. Germline assignment: CDR1 SEHNR and CDR2 FQNEAQ (reference sequence). The germline V and J ends were trimmed by 2 bases and 5 bases, with 4 bases remaining between them. The CDR3 totals 12 residues. This CDR3 is CASSLINNEQFF. DNA of the CDR3: TGTGCCAGCAGCTTAATAAACAATGAGCAGTTCTTC.

V and J are TRBV30 and TRBJ2-2, with 9 nucleotides matching TRBD2. The CDR3 runs 15 residues. V shed 3 bases, J shed 2 bases, and the junction held 4 bases outside the gene matches. The germline CDR1 and CDR2 sequences are GTSNPN and SVGIG (reference sequence). The CDR3 DNA reads TGTGCCTGGAGCGTGGGACTAGCCAACACCGGGGAGCTGTTTTTT. Translated: CAWSVGLANTGELFF.

The chain combines TRBV18 with TRBJ1-1, with D possibly TRBD1 on 6 matching bases. Trimming left V 5 bases short and J 3 bases short, with 10 bases between. This CDR3 is 13 amino acids long. The germline CDR1 and CDR2 sequences are KGHSH and LQKENI. Here the CDR3 reads CASSTNRDTEAFF. The CDR3 DNA is TGTGCCAGCTCAACAAACAGGGACACTGAAGCTTTCTTT.

V gene TRBV23-1 combines with J gene TRBJ2-5; D is undetermined. TRBV23-1 is sorted into the ORF group, with uncertain function. The CDR3 consists of 15 residues. V was cut by 0 bases and J by 5 bases, with 13 bases left in between. This CDR3 is CASSQSVQSWETQYF. The CDR3 coding sequence is TGCGCCAGCAGTCAATCGGTCCAGTCCTGGGAGACCCAGTACTTC.

V and J are TRBV29-1 and TRBJ2-3; D may be TRBD1 (5 bases). Trimming removed 5 bases at V and 1 base at J, with 13 bases between. The V gene's germline CDR1 is SQVTM and CDR2 ANQGSEA. The CDR3 contains 14 residues. The CDR3 loop is CSVRQGMGTDTQYF. The CDR3 nucleotides read TGCAGCGTTCGTCAGGGAATGGGCACAGATACGCAGTATTTT.

The rearrangement links TRBV4-1 to TRBJ2-7, with TRBD2 identical over 12 bases. There are 18 residues in the CDR3. The V gene's germline CDR1 is MGHRA and CDR2 YSYEKL. Trimming took 2 bases from V and 4 from J; bases not matched to a gene: 12. The DNA of the CDR3 is TGCGCCAGCAGCCAACAAGCTAGCGGGGGGGGTACAGTATACGAGCAGTACTTC. Its protein product is CASSQQASGGGTVYEQYF.

The chain employs TRBV29-1 and TRBJ1-2, with 9 bases identical to TRBD1. Germline V gene lookup returns CDR1 SQVTM and CDR2 ANQGSEA. CDR3 length: 13 residues. Trimming cost V 7 bases and J 5 bases; bases outside gene matches: 8. CDR3 sequence reads: CSDLGQGFYGYTF. DNA for the CDR3: TGCAGCGATCTGGGACAGGGTTTTTATGGCTACACCTTC.

The chain couples TRBV5-1 to TRBJ2-3; D may correspond to TRBD1 or TRBD2 (6 bases each). Germline V CDR1 and CDR2: SGHRS, YFSETQ. The CDR3 has 16 amino acids. V lost 0 bases and J 11 bases, leaving 22 bases between the germline ends. CDR3 sequence: CASSLGLVGGQGKQYF. CDR3 nucleotides: TGCGCCAGCAGCTTGGGACTGGTGGGGGGTCAGGGGAAGCAGTATTTT. The variable domain in full, with the rest retrieved from reference TRBV5-1 and TRBJ2-3, is KAGVTQTPRYLIKTRGQQVTLSCSPISGHRSVSWYQQTPGQGLQFLFEYFSETQRNKGNFPGRFSGRQFSNSRSEMNVSTLELGDSALYLCASSLGLVGGQGKQYFGPGTRLTVL.

This clone was counted once. V and J are TRBV5-6 and TRBJ1-2; no definite D call. Germline CDR1 SGHDT, CDR2 YYEEEE. Deletions cut 0 bases from V and 4 bases from J, with 4 bases between. The CDR3 totals 12 residues. Written as DNA, the CDR3 is TGTGCCAGCAGCTTGGGGGGCTATGGCTACACCTTC. Translated: CASSLGGYGYTF.

The chain recombines TRBV4-2 with TRBJ2-7; the D gene could be TRBD1 or TRBD2 (6 bases each). The germline CDR1 and CDR2 sequences are LGHNA and YNFKEQ. CDR3 size: 16 residues. V lost 4 bases to trimming and J lost 0 bases, with 16 bases between them. As DNA, the CDR3 is TGTGCCAGCAGCCGCGAGGGGGGCCCCTACTCCTACGAGCAGTACTTC. Translating it yields CASSREGGPYSYEQYF.

The chain employs TRBV11-2 and TRBJ1-5; 7 bases fit TRBD1. Germline V gene lookup returns CDR1 SGHAT and CDR2 FQNNGV. With V trimmed by 5 bases and J by 3 bases, 10 bases remained unmatched. The CDR3 is made up of 16 amino acids. The CDR3 here is CASSHEDRADNQPQHF. The CDR3 DNA sequence: TGTGCCAGCAGCCATGAAGACAGGGCAGACAATCAGCCCCAGCATTTT.

This clone appeared once. The CDR3 sequence is CASSQERGDGSAYEQYF. The CDR3 DNA is TGCGCCAGCAGCCAAGAAAGGGGGGACGGGAGTGCCTACGAGCAGTACTTC. The J gene is TRBJ2-7, the V gene TRBV4-3, with D possibly called TRBD1 or TRBD2 (6 bases each). CDR3 length equals 17 residues. Trimming took off 0 bases at V and 2 bases at J, with 17 bases between the two ends. Germline CDR1 and CDR2: LGHNA and YSLEER.

The chain has TRBV20-1 and TRBJ1-2, with 7 positions matching TRBD1. V trimming: 5 bases; J trimming: 5 bases; junction bases outside the gene matches: 2. This CDR3 has 11 residues. CDR1 is DFQATT and CDR2 is SNEGSKA in the germline V gene (reference sequence). CDR3 coding DNA: TGCAGTGCTTACAGGGGATATGGCTACACCTTC. Translated, it gives CSAYRGYGYTF.

The chain couples TRBV6-6 to TRBJ1-5; D may be TRBD1 (5 bases). The CDR3 loop spans 15 amino acids. V was shortened by 2 bases and J by 1 base, with 9 bases between the two germline ends. Germline loops: CDR1 MNHNY, CDR2 SVGAGI (reference sequence). The CDR3 sequence: CASSYPGRSNQPQHF. CDR3 nucleotide sequence: TGTGCCAGCAGTTACCCGGGACGGAGCAATCAGCCCCAGCATTTT.

A few counts support this clone. CDR3 sequence reads: CASRKGYGYTF. CDR3 in DNA: TGTGCCAGCCGAAAGGGGTATGGCTACACCTTC. The rearrangement links TRBV7-9 to TRBJ1-2; D is possibly TRBD1 (5 bases). This CDR3 has 11 amino acids. V shed 8 bases and J shed 5 bases, with 9 bases lying between them. Germline V gene data show CDR1 as SEHNR and CDR2 as FQNEAQ (reference sequence).

The V and J genes are TRBV2 and TRBJ1-1; TRBD1 aligns across 11 bases. The CDR3 runs to 15 residues. Germline assignment: CDR1 SNHLY and CDR2 FYNNEI. With V trimmed by 5 bases and J by 1 base, 3 bases remained unmatched. The DNA of the CDR3 is TGTGCCAGCAGTCGGACAGGGGGCGGGAACACTGAAGCTTTCTTT. It encodes CASSRTGGGNTEAFF.